These 29 T cell receptor beta chains were all obtained from the same sample, sequenced in a study of T cells in Graves' hyperthyroidism and ophthalmopathy. Researchers took RNA transcripts and amplified the TCR beta CDR3 regions from them. HTBI primers drove first-round RT-PCR of the TCR CDR3. TCRdb redid the calling of the multiplex PCR reads with MiXCR, one entry per CDR3 protein. The data hold about 290,000 distinct CDR3 sequences, with roughly a fifth observed a single time. Input material: blood. The receptors here all came from a man in his forties or fifties with Graves' ophthalmopathy.

This rearrangement joins TRBV27 to TRBJ2-1; 11 bases fit TRBD2. The CDR3 is 15 residues long. Trimming at V came to 6 bases and at J to 4 bases, leaving 5 bases not matched to a gene. The V gene's germline CDR1 is MNHEY and CDR2 SMNVEV (reference sequence). CDR3 amino acids: CASSAGTSGYNEQFF. CDR3 sequence (DNA): TGTGCCAGCAGCGCCGGGACTAGCGGTTACAATGAGCAGTTCTTC.

The chain uses TRBV11-2 and TRBJ2-1; the D call may be TRBD1 or TRBD2 (6 bases each). The CDR3 extends over 17 amino acids. Germline V gene lookup returns CDR1 SGHAT and CDR2 FQNNGV. Trimming left V 1 base short and J 1 base short, with 14 bases between. As DNA, the CDR3 is TGTGCCAGCAGCTTAGTAGCCTCGGGGGCATCCTACAATGAGCAGTTCTTC. This encodes CASSLVASGASYNEQFF.

This clonotype was recorded a few times. This chain joins TRBV20-1 and TRBJ2-7, with TRBD2 as a possible D gene (5 bases). The CDR3 length is 15 residues. Between the trimmed V and J ends, which lost 5 bases and 0 bases, there was a span of 17 bases. CDR1 and CDR2 from the germline V gene are DFQATT and SNEGSKA (reference sequence). The CDR3 DNA sequence: TGCAGTGCTTCCAGTGGAGGCCAGAGCTCCTACGAGCAGTACTTC. Translated: CSASSGGQSSYEQYF.

This clonotype has at least ten counts. The chain carries TRBV3-1 and TRBJ1-2; D unresolved. V gave up 4 bases and J gave up 8 bases, with 20 bases separating them. CDR1 is LGHDT, CDR2 YNNKEL, per germline (reference sequence). CDR3 length equals 15 residues. Here the CDR3 reads CASSPTNLDSIGYTF. The CDR3 nucleotides are TGTGCCAGCAGCCCAACTAACCTAGACTCAATCGGCTACACCTTC.

The chain has TRBV6-1 and TRBJ1-5, with a weak D call TRBD1 (5 bases). The CDR3 runs to 16 residues. Germline CDR1 and CDR2: MNHNS and SASEGT. V was cut by 6 bases and J by 1 base, with 16 bases left in between. Here the CDR3 DNA reads TGTGCCAGCAGGACCTTGACAGTAAAAAGCAATCAGCCCCAGCATTTT. Translation: CASRTLTVKSNQPQHF.

This clonotype came up many times. The chain is built from TRBV18 and TRBJ2-1, with no clear D. Trimming shortened V by 2 bases and J by 7 bases, and 6 bases separated the two germline ends. Germline CDR1 KGHSH, CDR2 LQKENI. The CDR3 extends over 12 amino acids. This CDR3 reads CASSPSENEQFF. CDR3 DNA sequence: TGTGCCAGCTCACCATCGGAGAATGAGCAGTTCTTC. The full variable domain, with the rest looked up from reference TRBV18 and TRBJ2-1, is NAGVMQNPRHLVRRRGQEARLRCSPMKGHSHVYWYRQLPEEGLKFMVYLQKENIIDESGMPKERFSAEFPKEGPSILRIQQVVRGDSAAYFCASSPSENEQFFGPGTRLTVL.

This clonotype was seen at least ten times. V gene TRBV3-1 combines with J gene TRBJ1-1; the D gene is possibly TRBD1 (5 bases). The CDR3 sequence is 14 residues long. V lost 6 bases and J lost 6, with 17 bases in between. CDR1 and CDR2 from the germline V gene are LGHDT and YNNKEL (reference sequence). The CDR3 DNA sequence: TGTGCCAGCAGTTGGACAAGGACCGGCCCTGAAGCTTTCTTT. The encoded protein is CASSWTRTGPEAFF.

This chain uses TRBV10-2 with TRBJ1-1; tentatively, D is TRBD1 (5 bases). Germline CDR1 and CDR2: WSHSY and SAAADI. The CDR3 runs 14 residues. Trimming stripped 7 bases from V and 11 bases from J, with 23 bases between. The CDR3 DNA is TGCGCCAGCAATTCGGACCCCCCCGCCAACAGGGCTTTCTTT. As protein: CASNSDPPANRAFF.

There are many counts of this clonotype. The chain uses TRBV6-1 and TRBJ2-1; D remains unclear. This CDR3 is built from 14 residues. V was shortened by 0 bases and J by 1 base, with 4 bases between the two germline ends. Germline V gene data show CDR1 as MNHNS and CDR2 as SASEGT. The CDR3 sequence is CASSEAGSYNEQFF. For the CDR3, the DNA is TGTGCCAGCAGTGAAGCAGGTTCCTACAATGAGCAGTTCTTC.

CDR3 DNA sequence: TGTGCCAGCAGCCCCGACGGGGCAAGGGGGGGAGGGCCCCAGCATTTT. This codes for CASSPDGARGGGPQHF. This chain joins TRBV7-3 and TRBJ1-5, with a possible D match to TRBD1 (6 bases). The CDR3 is 16 residues long. Germline-derived CDR1 and CDR2 are SGHTA and FQGTGA. The V end lost 5 bases, the J end lost 9 bases, and 23 bases lay between the germline ends. The variable domain in full, with the rest retrieved from reference TRBV7-3 and TRBJ1-5, is GAGVSQTPSNKVTEKGKYVELRCDPISGHTALYWYRQSLGQGPEFLIYFQGTGAADDSGLPNDRFFAVRPEGSVSTLKIQRTERGDSAVYLCASSPDGARGGGPQHFGDGTRLSIL.

This clonotype was picked up a small number of times. In DNA, the CDR3 is TGTGCCAGCAGCCACCCCTCCCGGGACAAATATGGCTACACCTTC. Translated, it gives CASSHPSRDKYGYTF. The chain combines TRBV28 with TRBJ1-2, with D possibly being TRBD1 (6 bases). The CDR3 length is 15 residues. CDR1 and CDR2 from the germline V gene are MDHEN and SYDVKM. V gave up 6 bases and J gave up 5 bases, with 19 bases separating them.

This clonotype was seen many times. This sequence joins TRBV2 and TRBJ2-7; TRBD1 agrees at 7 bases. The CDR3 covers 15 residues. Trimming cost V 6 bases and J 3 bases; bases outside gene matches: 11. From germline, CDR1 is SNHLY and CDR2 FYNNEI. In DNA form, the CDR3 reads TGTGCCAGCAGGGCCGAGGGACAGAGTTACTACGAGCAGTACTTC. Translating it yields CASRAEGQSYYEQYF.

The table lists this clonotype with many counts. The chain uses TRBV7-3 and TRBJ2-2, with 7 bases fitting TRBD2. CDR3 size: 17 residues. Per germline, CDR1 SGHTA and CDR2 FQGTGA. V lost 1 base and J lost 0; bases outside the gene matches: 5. The CDR3 here is CASSLRPSGANTGELFF. DNA of the CDR3: TGTGCCAGCAGCTTAAGGCCTAGCGGCGCGAACACCGGGGAGCTGTTTTTT.

In this sample, this clonotype turned up a few times. The V and J genes are TRBV6-1 and TRBJ2-3, with a weak D call TRBD2 (5 bases). CDR3 size: 15 residues. Germline loops: CDR1 MNHNS, CDR2 SASEGT. V lost 2 bases and J lost 1, with 10 bases in between. The CDR3 coding sequence is TGTGCCAGCAGTGAAAAGGACGGGGGCACAGATACGCAGTATTTT. Translated: CASSEKDGGTDTQYF.

The J gene is TRBJ1-5, the V gene TRBV28; D perhaps matches TRBD1 (6 bases). This CDR3 contains 14 residues. V was clipped by 8 bases and J by 0 bases, with 11 bases between them. Germline lookup yields CDR1 MDHEN and CDR2 SYDVKM. The CDR3 nucleotides are TGTGCCAGCGGTCTCAGGGGTAGCAATCAGCCCCAGCATTTT. This sequence encodes CASGLRGSNQPQHF.

In its sample, this clonotype was seen many times. This chain's CDR3 is CSASDPGQGMYGYTF. The CDR3 coding sequence is TGCAGTGCTAGTGATCCGGGACAGGGGATGTATGGCTACACCTTC. The rearrangement joins TRBV20-1 to TRBJ1-2, with 10 nucleotides matching TRBD1. With V trimmed by 3 bases and J by 5 bases, 9 bases remained unmatched. Germline V gene data show CDR1 as DFQATT and CDR2 as SNEGSKA (reference sequence). The CDR3 has 15 amino acids.

In its sample, this clonotype was seen many times. J is TRBJ2-7 and V is TRBV2; D is uncertain. Looked up from germline, CDR1 is SNHLY and CDR2 is FYNNEI. CDR3 length: 14 residues. With 2 bases removed from V and 0 bases from J, the gap between germline ends came to 8 bases. The CDR3 region has the DNA TGTGCCAGCAGTGAACAAGCGCTCTCCTACGAGCAGTACTTC. This gives the protein CASSEQALSYEQYF.

The chain uses TRBV5-1 and TRBJ2-3; D uncertain. CDR1 and CDR2 from the germline V gene are SGHRS and YFSETQ. V shed 0 bases and J shed 5 bases, with 10 bases lying between them. This CDR3 region has 14 residues. CDR3 sequence: CASSLGHTRDTQYF. The CDR3 region has the DNA TGCGCCAGCAGCTTGGGTCATACGAGAGATACGCAGTATTTT.

In its sample, this clonotype was seen many times. V and J are TRBV29-1 and TRBJ2-1; 8 bases agree with TRBD2. This CDR3 has 16 residues. The J segment lost 4 bases and the V segment lost 7 bases, leaving 15 bases of the junction unmatched. Germline loops: CDR1 SQVTM, CDR2 ANQGSEA. CDR3 DNA: TGCAGCGCCGGGGGGGGGGAGGAGCGGGGGTACAATGAGCAGTTCTTC. Encoded protein: CSAGGGEERGYNEQFF.

This clonotype was picked up many times. The chain links TRBV20-1 to TRBJ1-5, with D perhaps TRBD1 (5 bases). Trimming removed 1 base from V and 3 bases from J, with 13 bases in between. The CDR3 totals 15 residues. CDR1 and CDR2 from the germline V gene are DFQATT and SNEGSKA (reference sequence). The CDR3 nucleotides are TGCAGTGCTAGAGTGCCGGGGGTGTACAATCAGCCCCAGCATTTT. Translating gives CSARVPGVYNQPQHF.

This clonotype appeared a few times. The chain couples TRBV9 to TRBJ2-2; 10 nucleotides align to TRBD1. CDR1 is SGDLS, CDR2 YYNGEE, per germline. V lost 4 bases and J lost 7; bases outside the gene matches: 7. The CDR3 contains 15 residues. The CDR3 sequence: CASSPRTGGVGELFF. In nucleotides, the CDR3 is TGTGCCAGCAGCCCGCGGACAGGGGGGGTCGGGGAGCTGTTTTTT.

This clonotype was seen repeatedly, ten times or more. This sequence joins TRBV20-1 and TRBJ2-7; a weak D match, TRBD1 (5 bases). Between the trimmed V and J ends, which lost 6 bases and 0 bases, there was a span of 12 bases. CDR3 length: 13 amino acids. Germline V CDR1 and CDR2: DFQATT, SNEGSKA (reference sequence). As DNA, the CDR3 is TGCAGTGCCCTCGAGGACAACTCCTACGAGCAGTACTTC. Translation gives CSALEDNSYEQYF.

In its sample, this clonotype was seen many times. The genes are TRBV28 and TRBJ1-2, with 10 bases identical to TRBD1. Unmatched junction bases numbered 13, after V lost 6 bases and J lost 6 bases. This CDR3 has 16 residues. CDR1 is MDHEN, CDR2 SYDVKM, per germline. Here the CDR3 DNA reads TGTGCCAGCAGACCGGGCACGGGACAGGGGCGGCATGGCTACACCTTC. It yields the protein CASRPGTGQGRHGYTF.

V usage is TRBV9 and J usage is TRBJ2-4; D might be TRBD1 or TRBD2, each matching 5 bases. The germline V and J ends were trimmed by 4 bases and 0 bases, with 14 bases remaining between them. The CDR3 consists of 16 residues. Germline V gives CDR1 SGDLS, CDR2 YYNGEE. CDR3 sequence: CASSSRGDLAKNIQYF. DNA for the CDR3: TGTGCCAGCAGCTCCCGGGGCGACCTAGCCAAAAACATTCAGTACTTC. The full variable domain, rest sourced from reference TRBV9 and TRBJ2-4, is DSGVTQTPKHLITATGQRVTLRCSPRSGDLSVYWYQQSLDQGLQFLIQYYNGEERAKGNILERFSAQQFPDLHSELNLSSLELGDSALYFCASSSRGDLAKNIQYFGAGTRLSVL.

For this clonotype: This may be a read error, as it is one base from a much larger clone. This chain links TRBV3-1 with TRBJ1-1; tentatively, D is TRBD1 (6 bases). The V gene's germline CDR1 is LGHDT and CDR2 YNNKEL (reference sequence). The V end lost 1 base, the J end lost 7 bases, and 13 bases lay between the germline ends. The CDR3 consists of 14 residues. CDR3 loop: CASSQGSRGGEAFF. Here the CDR3 DNA reads TGTGCCAGCAGCCAAGGGTCCAGGGGTGGTGAAGCTTTCTTT.

This clonotype showed up just a few times. This rearrangement joins TRBV10-3 to TRBJ2-5, with D possibly TRBD2 on 5 matching bases. Germline V gene data show CDR1 as ENHRY and CDR2 as SYGVKD. The CDR3 spans 13 residues. The V gene lost 6 bases and the J gene lost 2 bases, with 10 bases spanning the gap. This CDR3 is CAIREESQETQYF. The DNA for the CDR3 is TGTGCCATCAGGGAGGAGTCACAAGAGACCCAGTACTTC.

This clonotype has at least ten counts. This sequence joins TRBV27 and TRBJ2-7; 9 nucleotides line up with TRBD1. The junction had 7 bases not matched to a gene; V was cut back by 5 bases and J by 8 bases. The CDR3 length is 13 residues. Germline V gene data show CDR1 as MNHEY and CDR2 as SMNVEV (reference sequence). The CDR3 region has the DNA TGTGCCAGCAGTGCCGACAACAGGGGGCAGCAGTACTTC. It specifies CASSADNRGQQYF.

This clonotype showed up many times. The chain employs TRBV11-2 and TRBJ2-1; possibly TRBD1 or TRBD2 for D (5 bases each). V was trimmed by 6 bases and J by 1 base, leaving 16 bases between them. Germline CDR1 SGHAT, CDR2 FQNNGV. The length of the CDR3 is 16 residues. CDR3 amino acids: CASRTWGRRSYNEQFF. In DNA, the CDR3 is TGTGCCAGCAGGACGTGGGGACGCAGGTCCTACAATGAGCAGTTCTTC. Using reference TRBV11-2 and TRBJ2-1 for the parts outside the CDR3, the full variable domain is EAGVAQSPRYKIIEKRQSVAFWCNPISGHATLYWYQQILGQGPKLLIQFQNNGVVDDSQLPKDRFSAERLKGVDSTLKIQPAKLEDSAVYLCASRTWGRRSYNEQFFGPGTRLTVL.

This clonotype showed up many times. The rearrangement uses TRBV10-2 and TRBJ2-5; 11 bases align to TRBD2. The V segment lost 5 bases and the J segment 3 bases; nucleotides outside the gene matches: 2. Per germline, CDR1 WSHSY and CDR2 SAAADI. There are 14 residues in the CDR3. CDR3 DNA sequence: TGCGCCAGCAGTCGACTAGCGGGAAAAGAGACCCAGTACTTC. Protein: CASSRLAGKETQYF.